The clone carrying this T cell receptor beta chain was seen just once. Germline assignment: CDR1 MNHEY and CDR2 SVGAGI. The CDR3 spans 14 residues. V was shortened by 8 bases and J by 4 bases, with 15 bases between the two germline ends. The Seattle patients, enrolled during active infection, were followed longitudinally. Profiling relied on immunoSEQ multiplex PCR, and the TCRdb table lists in-frame clones only, not all of them. The sample includes roughly 180,000 clones, 70% to 90% seen only once; the top ten take 6.5% to 7.5%. The sample comes from a study of blood T cell repertoires in COVID-19. Turning to the study itself: Specimens from acute and convalescent COVID-19 originated in the United States, Italy and Spain. PBMCs, B-cell-depleted T cells, or T cells were the source of the cDNA or gDNA that made up the material.

This clonotype was sampled from a man older than 75 with COVID-19, enrolled during active disease. V usage is TRBV6-5 and J usage is TRBJ1-5; perhaps TRBD1 as D (5 bases). The sample was peripheral blood. This CDR3 is CASVEQGKNQPQHF. CDR3 in DNA: TGTGCCAGCGTTGAGCAGGGAAAAAATCAGCCCCAGCATTTT.